The T cell receptor beta chain under discussion was sequenced for a study of early T cells in non-severe SARS-CoV-2 infection. Trimming shortened V by 2 bases and J by 4 bases, and 6 bases separated the two germline ends. This CDR3 comprises 13 residues. Germline CDR1 reads SGHTA; CDR2 reads FQGNSA. As part of library construction, unique molecular identifiers were attached to individual cDNA molecules. TCRdb recomputed calls from the 5' RACE reads with MiXCR, one row per CDR3 protein. This table holds under 85,000 distinct CDR3 sequences, roughly an eighth found once. The chain has TRBV7-2 and TRBJ1-3; D gene uncertain. The sample consisted of whole blood, taken at baseline. The receptor comes from an adult who was a healthcare worker with PCR-confirmed SARS-CoV-2 infection or an uninfected control (not recorded which). The donor label of this sample is uncertain. The CDR3 is CASSLKSGNTIYF. The CDR3 DNA reads TGTGCCAGCAGCTTAAAGTCCGGAAACACCATATATTTT.